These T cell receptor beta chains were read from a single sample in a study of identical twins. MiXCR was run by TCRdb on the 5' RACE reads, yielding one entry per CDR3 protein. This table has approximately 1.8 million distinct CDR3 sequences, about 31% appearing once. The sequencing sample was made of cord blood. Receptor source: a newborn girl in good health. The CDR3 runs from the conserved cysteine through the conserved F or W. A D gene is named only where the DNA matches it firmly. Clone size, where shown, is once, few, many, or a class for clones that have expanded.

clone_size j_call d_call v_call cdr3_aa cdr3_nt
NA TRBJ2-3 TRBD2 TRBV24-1 CATSDLGSGRGTDTQYF TGTGCCACCAGTGATTTGGGTAGCGGGAGAGGGACAGATACGCAGTATTTT
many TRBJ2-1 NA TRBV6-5 CASSYGGDEQFF TGTGCCAGCAGTTACGGGGGCGATGAGCAGTTCTTC
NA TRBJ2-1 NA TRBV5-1 CASSLGQTSYNEQFF TGCGCCAGCAGCTTGGGGCAGACTTCCTACAATGAGCAGTTCTTC
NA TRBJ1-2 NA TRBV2 CASSEEGQAYGYTF TGTGCCAGCAGTGAGGAAGGGCAGGCCTACGGCTACACCTTC
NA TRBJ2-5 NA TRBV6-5 CASRLRRGSQYF TGTGCCAGCAGACTGAGGAGGGGGAGTCAGTACTTC
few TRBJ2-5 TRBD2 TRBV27 CASGALAEFQETQYF TGTGCCAGCGGGGCGCTAGCGGAGTTCCAAGAGACCCAGTACTTC
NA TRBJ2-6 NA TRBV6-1 CASSELQGVGANVLTF TGTGCCAGCAGTGAACTCCAGGGCGTTGGGGCCAACGTCCTGACTTTC
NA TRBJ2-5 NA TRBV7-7 CASSLVSVEGQETQYF TGTGCCAGCAGCTTAGTTTCAGTGGAAGGCCAAGAGACCCAGTACTTC
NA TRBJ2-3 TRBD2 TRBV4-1 CASSQISGTSITDTQYF TGCGCCAGCAGCCAAATTTCCGGGACTAGTATCACAGATACGCAGTATTTT
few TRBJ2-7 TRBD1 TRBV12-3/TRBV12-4 CASSPGDRSYNEQYF TGTGCCAGCAGTCCCGGGGACAGGTCCTACAATGAGCAGTACTTC
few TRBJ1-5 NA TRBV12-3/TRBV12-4 CASTLEGGNQPQHF TGTGCCAGCACCCTAGAGGGGGGAAATCAGCCCCAGCATTTT
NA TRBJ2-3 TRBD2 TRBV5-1 CASNGLAGGLSTDTQYF TGCGCCAGCAACGGACTAGCGGGAGGTCTCAGCACAGATACGCAGTATTTT
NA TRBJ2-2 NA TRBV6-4 CASSDGKAGELFF TGTGCCAGCAGTGACGGCAAGGCCGGGGAGCTGTTTTTT
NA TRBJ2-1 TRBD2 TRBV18 CASSVLAGGPSSYNEQFF TGTGCCAGCTCAGTACTAGCGGGAGGGCCCAGCTCCTACAATGAGCAGTTCTTC
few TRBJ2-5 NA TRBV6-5 CASSYSKYTSIQETQYF TGTGCCAGCAGTTACTCGAAGTACACTAGCATCCAAGAGACCCAGTACTTC
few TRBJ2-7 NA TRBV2 CASSEFNEQYF TGTGCCAGCAGTGAATTCAACGAGCAGTACTTC
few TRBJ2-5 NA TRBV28 CASSDVRDNQETQYF TGTGCCAGCAGTGACGTCCGGGACAACCAAGAGACCCAGTACTTC
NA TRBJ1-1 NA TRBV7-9 CASSLSPGHENTEAFF TGTGCCAGCAGCTTATCGCCGGGACATGAAAACACTGAAGCTTTCTTT
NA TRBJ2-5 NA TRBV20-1 CSASPAGPKETQYF TGCAGTGCTAGTCCAGCAGGGCCCAAAGAGACCCAGTACTTC
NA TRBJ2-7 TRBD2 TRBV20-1 CSATSGGKSYNEQYF TGCAGTGCTACTAGCGGGGGGAAATCCTACAATGAGCAGTACTTC
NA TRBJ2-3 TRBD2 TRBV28 CASSLYPWTSGSLADTQYF TGTGCCAGCAGTTTATATCCCTGGACTAGCGGGAGTCTGGCAGATACGCAGTATTTT
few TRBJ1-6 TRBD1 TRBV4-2 CASSQKSTGYNSPLHF TGTGCCAGCAGCCAGAAATCGACAGGGTATAATTCACCCCTCCACTTT
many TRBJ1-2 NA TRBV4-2 CASSQEEGHGYTF TGTGCCAGCAGCCAAGAGGAGGGGCATGGCTACACCTTC
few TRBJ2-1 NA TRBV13 CASSPPNGDEQFF TGTGCCAGCAGCCCACCTAACGGAGATGAGCAGTTCTTC
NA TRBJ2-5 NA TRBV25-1 CASSGRLVAQETQYF TGTGCCAGCAGTGGCCGACTAGTGGCACAAGAGACCCAGTACTTC
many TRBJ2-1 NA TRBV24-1 CATSDSQGLGSYNEQFF TGTGCCACCAGTGATTCACAGGGTTTGGGCTCCTACAATGAGCAGTTCTTC
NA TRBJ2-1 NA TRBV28 CASNGRPNEQFF TGTGCCAGCAATGGACGGCCCAATGAGCAGTTCTTC